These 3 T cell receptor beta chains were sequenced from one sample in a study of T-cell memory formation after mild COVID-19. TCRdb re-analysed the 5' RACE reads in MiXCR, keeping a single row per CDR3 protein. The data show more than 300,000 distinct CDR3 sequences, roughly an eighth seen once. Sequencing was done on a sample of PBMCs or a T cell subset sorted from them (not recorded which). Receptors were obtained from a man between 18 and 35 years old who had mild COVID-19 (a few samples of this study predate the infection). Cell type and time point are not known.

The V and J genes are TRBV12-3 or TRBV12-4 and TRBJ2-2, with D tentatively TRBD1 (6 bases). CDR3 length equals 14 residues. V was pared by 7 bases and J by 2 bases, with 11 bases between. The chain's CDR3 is CASNRDGNTGELFF. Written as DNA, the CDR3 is TGTGCCAGCAACAGGGACGGTAACACCGGGGAGCTGTTTTTT.

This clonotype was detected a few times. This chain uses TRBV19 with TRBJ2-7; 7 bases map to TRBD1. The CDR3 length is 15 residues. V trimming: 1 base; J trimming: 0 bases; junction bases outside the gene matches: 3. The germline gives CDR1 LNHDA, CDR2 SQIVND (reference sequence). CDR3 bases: TGTGCCAGTAGTATAGGGACAGGCCCCTCCTACGAGCAGTACTTC. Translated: CASSIGTGPSYEQYF.

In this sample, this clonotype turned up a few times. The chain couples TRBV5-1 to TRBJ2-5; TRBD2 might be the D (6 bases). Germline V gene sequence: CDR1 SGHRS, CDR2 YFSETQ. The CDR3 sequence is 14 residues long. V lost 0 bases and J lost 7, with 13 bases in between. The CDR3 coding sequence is TGCGCCAGCAGCTTGGAGCCGGGGCGGGGGACCCAGTACTTC. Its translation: CASSLEPGRGTQYF.